The source of this TCR beta chain is a study of T cells in women clearing cervical HPV infection. Note on this clone: The observed sequence ends 3 residues before the CDR3 terminus, with the missing tail filled in from the germline J gene.

The CDR3 runs 14 residues. Germline CDR1 LGHDT, CDR2 YNNKEL (reference sequence). The V end was cut by 0 bases, the J end by 9 bases, with 9 bases between. Data came from immunoSEQ multiplex PCR; TCRdb stores just in-frame clones and leaves some out. This sample's table reports 9,000 to 15,000 clones. V usage is TRBV3-1 (or the pseudogene TRBV3-2) and J usage is TRBJ1-6; a weak D match, TRBD1 (5 bases). The TCR comes from a woman between 18 and 70 years old with a cervical HPV16 infection that either progressed to CIN3+ or cleared (not recorded which). The sample consisted of blood buffy coat. Here the CDR3 reads CASSQESGGSPLHF. The CDR3 DNA, read in part, is TGTGCCAGCAGCCAAGAGTCGGGGGGTTCACCC.